These 30 T cell receptor beta chains originate from one sample sequenced in a study of regulatory T cells in long-lasting Graves disease (dated by TCRdb to the early 2020s). The meaning of the sample's time point label: newly diagnosed GD, antithyroid drugs for less than 3 months. For both TCR sequencing and RNA sequencing, RNA was extracted from PBMCs using TRIzol. The method behind the library was multiplex PCR. The listed sequencing device is Illumina HiSeq 4000. To build TCR beta libraries, CDR3 regions were amplified by Arm-PCR using iRepertoire HTBI primers. TCRdb reprocessed the public reads (quality trimming at Q25 with fastp, clone calling with MiXCR) and kept in-frame beta chains. Each CDR3 protein appears once, grouped with its most common genes and DNA. The sample table shows fewer than 550,000 distinct CDR3 sequences, and 16% are seen once. More than 20% of the sample lies in the top ten.

These data are also associated with another study on T cells in Graves' hyperthyroidism and ophthalmopathy.

The sample consisted of peripheral blood mononuclear cells (PBMCs), taken at new diagnosis, from a patient treated with antithyroid drugs. The receptors were gathered from a woman in her forties or fifties with Graves disease. Donor details come from another sample of the same person, matched by shared clones.

This clonotype was counted at least ten times. The chain joins TRBV12-3 or TRBV12-4 to TRBJ1-1; D is unclear. The CDR3 extends over 13 amino acids. V was trimmed by 7 bases and J by 3 bases, leaving 12 bases between them. The CDR3 DNA reads as TGTGCCAGCATCAAGAGGAGGGACACTGAAGCTTTCTTT. This encodes CASIKRRDTEAFF.

This clonotype occurred many times. The V and J genes are TRBV12-5 and TRBJ2-7; 11 positions match TRBD2. Per the germline V gene, CDR1 is LGHNT and CDR2 is FRNRAP. This CDR3 spans 14 amino acids. Losses at the gene ends were 1 base for V and 6 bases for J; bases not matched to a gene: 2. CDR3 region: CASGLELAGVEQYF. CDR3 nucleotides: TGTGCTAGTGGTTTGGAACTAGCGGGGGTCGAGCAGTACTTC. The full variable domain, rest sourced from reference TRBV12-5 and TRBJ2-7, is DARVTQTPRHKVTEMGQEVTMRCQPILGHNTVFWYRQTMMQGLELLAYFRNRAPLDDSGMPKDRFSAEMPDATLATLKIQPSEPRDSAVYFCASGLELAGVEQYFGPGTRLTVT.

This clonotype occurred a few times. Given a much more abundant clone one base away, this may be a read error. V usage is TRBV30 and J usage is TRBJ1-2; the D is unclear. This CDR3 contains 11 residues. The germline V gene has CDR1 GTSNPN and CDR2 SVGIG (reference sequence). V gave up 4 bases and J gave up 7 bases, with 10 bases separating them. Here the CDR3 DNA reads TGTGCCTGGAAGGCGTGGCCTGGCTACACCTTC. It codes for CAWKAWPGYTF.

A few counts support this clonotype. The chain combines TRBV2 with TRBJ2-5; D unclear. Trimming shortened V by 6 bases and J by 2 bases, and 16 bases separated the two germline ends. The CDR3 contains 15 residues. Germline V gene data show CDR1 as SNHLY and CDR2 as FYNNEI. Here the CDR3 reads CASSSRQGLQETQYF. CDR3 nucleotide sequence: TGTGCCAGCAGCAGCCGACAAGGGCTTCAAGAGACCCAGTACTTC.

This clonotype occurred a few times. The chain combines TRBV6-1 with TRBJ1-4; tentative D call: TRBD1 (5 bases). Per the germline V gene, CDR1 is MNHNS and CDR2 is SASEGT. Trimming removed 2 bases at V and 8 bases at J, with 21 bases between. The CDR3 has 17 residues. This chain's CDR3 is CASSERGVADLREKLFF. In DNA form, the CDR3 reads TGTGCCAGCAGTGAAAGGGGAGTGGCCGATTTAAGGGAAAAACTGTTTTTT.

The V and J genes are TRBV24-1 and TRBJ2-2, with TRBD1 matching over 11 bases. The junction had 5 bases not matched to a gene; V was cut back by 9 bases and J by 9 bases. Germline CDR1 is KGHDR and CDR2 is SFDVKD. The CDR3 length is 13 residues. In DNA form, the CDR3 reads TGTGCCACCGGGGACAGGGGGGCAAGGGAGCTGTTTTTT. This translates into CATGDRGARELFF.

The rearrangement joins TRBV12-3 or TRBV12-4 to TRBJ1-1; 7 nucleotides agree with TRBD1. This CDR3 has 15 residues. Trimming took 5 bases from V and 2 from J; bases not matched to a gene: 8. The CDR3 loop reads CASSTSRTGNTEAFF. The CDR3 region has the DNA TGTGCCAGCAGTACCTCGCGGACAGGAAACACTGAAGCTTTCTTT.

Many counts were recorded for this clonotype. This sequence joins TRBV12-3 or TRBV12-4 and TRBJ1-2; D remains unclear. The germline V and J ends were trimmed by 3 bases and 6 bases, with 11 bases remaining between them. CDR3 length: 13 amino acids. The chain's CDR3 is CASSFITTNGYTF. CDR3 bases: TGTGCCAGCAGTTTTATAACAACAAATGGCTACACCTTC.

V usage is TRBV7-3 and J usage is TRBJ1-6; no firm D call. V was trimmed by 5 bases and J by 10 bases, leaving 12 bases between them. This CDR3 contains 13 residues. CDR1 SGHTA and CDR2 FQGTGA come from the germline V gene. The CDR3 DNA sequence: TGTGCCAGCAGCGCAGGAATAGCATCACCCCTCCACTTT. This encodes CASSAGIASPLHF.

This clonotype appeared a few times. This chain links TRBV5-1 with TRBJ2-5, with D tentatively TRBD1 (6 bases). The CDR3 is 14 residues long. The V gene lost 0 bases and the J gene lost 1 base, with 7 bases spanning the gap. Germline values: CDR1 SGHRS, CDR2 YFSETQ. The CDR3: CASSLEQGQETQYF. The CDR3 DNA reads TGCGCCAGCAGCTTGGAACAGGGCCAAGAGACCCAGTACTTC.

This clonotype has just a few counts. The chain combines TRBV12-3 or TRBV12-4 with TRBJ2-4; D uncertain. This CDR3 comprises 12 residues. V was trimmed by 5 bases and J by 7 bases, leaving 9 bases between them. Here the CDR3 DNA reads TGTGCCAGCAGTCCTCTAGGGAACATTCAGTACTTC. Amino acids: CASSPLGNIQYF.

This clonotype appeared many times. This chain links TRBV3-1 with TRBJ2-7, with TRBD2 identical over 8 bases. The length of the CDR3 is 14 residues. Germline loops: CDR1 LGHDT, CDR2 YNNKEL (reference sequence). Unmatched junction bases numbered 6, after V lost 3 bases and J lost 5 bases. The CDR3 loop reads CASSHELAANEQYF. DNA of the CDR3: TGTGCCAGCAGCCACGAACTAGCGGCGAACGAGCAGTACTTC.

This clonotype appeared a few times. The chain couples TRBV19 to TRBJ2-3, with D possibly called TRBD1 or TRBD2 (5 bases each). Trimming stripped 5 bases from V and 1 base from J, with 16 bases between. The CDR3 spans 16 residues. In germline, CDR1 is LNHDA, CDR2 SQIVND (reference sequence). The CDR3 reads CASSAQTGPGTDTQYF. As DNA, the CDR3 is TGTGCCAGTAGTGCCCAAACGGGGCCGGGCACAGATACGCAGTATTTT.

This clonotype was observed a few times. This sequence joins TRBV7-2 and TRBJ2-7; D not resolved. V gave up 2 bases and J gave up 2 bases, with 10 bases separating them. Germline loops: CDR1 SGHTA, CDR2 FQGNSA. CDR3 length: 14 amino acids. CDR3 nucleotides: TGTGCCAGCAGCTTAACGTCCCCAGCCTACGAGCAGTACTTC. It is translated as CASSLTSPAYEQYF.

This clonotype was detected ten times or more. The J gene is TRBJ1-2, the V gene TRBV10-3; D remains unclear. V was cut by 8 bases and J by 4 bases, with 11 bases left in between. The CDR3 consists of 12 residues. In germline, CDR1 is ENHRY, CDR2 SYGVKD. CDR3 loop: CAIWSPVYGYTF. CDR3 DNA: TGTGCCATCTGGTCACCGGTCTATGGCTACACCTTC.

This clonotype was picked up a small number of times. The V call is TRBV12-3 or TRBV12-4, the J call TRBJ1-3; 9 positions match TRBD1. V gave up 4 bases and J gave up 9 bases; unmatched junction bases: 10. CDR3 size: 15 residues. CDR3 protein: CASSSLRGQGSTIYF. CDR3 in DNA: TGTGCCAGCAGTTCGCTTCGGGGACAGGGCAGCACCATATATTTT.

The V gene is TRBV5-1, the J gene TRBJ1-2; possibly TRBD1 for D (5 bases). The CDR3 consists of 15 residues. The germline gives CDR1 SGHRS, CDR2 YFSETQ. Trimming removed 5 bases at V and 2 bases at J, with 16 bases between. In DNA, the CDR3 is TGCGCCAGCAGAAGGACAACCACTGGGAACTATGGCTACACCTTC. This gives the protein CASRRTTTGNYGYTF.

CDR3 DNA: TGCAGTGCTTACCCCAGGGTTGGGGCAGATACGCAGTATTTT. This codes for CSAYPRVGADTQYF. The chain couples TRBV20-1 to TRBJ2-3; TRBD1 is a possible D gene (5 bases). Germline CDR1 and CDR2: DFQATT and SNEGSKA (reference sequence). V was trimmed by 5 bases and J by 4 bases, leaving 16 bases between them. The CDR3 totals 14 residues.

There are a few counts of this clonotype. This chain connects TRBV19 to TRBJ1-2, with D possibly being TRBD1 (6 bases). V lost 7 bases, J lost 0 bases, and 9 bases lay in between. The CDR3 consists of 13 residues. Germline CDR1 is LNHDA and CDR2 is SQIVND (reference sequence). The CDR3 spells CASKTGPNYGYTF. CDR3 in DNA: TGTGCCAGTAAGACAGGACCTAACTATGGCTACACCTTC. The whole variable domain, remainder taken from reference TRBV19 and TRBJ1-2, is DGGITQSPKYLFRKEGQNVTLSCEQNLNHDAMYWYRQDPGQGLRLIYYSQIVNDFQKGDIAEGYSVSREKKESFPLTVTSAQKNPTAFYLCASKTGPNYGYTFGSGTRLTVV.

This rearrangement joins TRBV25-1 to TRBJ1-1, with 10 bases matching TRBD1. V was pared by 3 bases and J by 9 bases, with 4 bases of the junction left unmatched. Germline values: CDR1 MGHDK, CDR2 SYGVNS. The CDR3 loop spans 13 amino acids. The CDR3 region is CASSEGDRGQAFF. The CDR3 DNA sequence: TGTGCCAGCAGTGAGGGAGACAGGGGGCAAGCTTTCTTT.

This clonotype was seen a handful of times. The V and J genes are TRBV25-1 and TRBJ1-4; D is ambiguous. V was cut by 8 bases and J by 0 bases, with 10 bases left in between. The germline V gene has CDR1 MGHDK and CDR2 SYGVNS. CDR3 size: 14 residues. The CDR3 reads CASVEPATNEKLFF. CDR3 nucleotides: TGTGCCAGCGTAGAACCCGCAACTAATGAAAAACTGTTTTTT.

This clonotype was counted ten times or more. The chain combines TRBV5-1 with TRBJ2-7, with unresolved D. The CDR3 contains 15 residues. The ends were cut back, 3 bases at V and 0 bases at J, with 13 bases in the middle. In germline, CDR1 is SGHRS, CDR2 YFSETQ. CDR3 sequence reads: CASSWKIRSSYEQYF. The CDR3 nucleotides are TGCGCCAGCAGCTGGAAAATCAGAAGCTCCTACGAGCAGTACTTC.

Ten or more counts support this clonotype. This chain connects TRBV28 to TRBJ1-4; tentatively, D is TRBD1 (6 bases). The germline CDR1 and CDR2 sequences are MDHEN and SYDVKM. V was clipped by 6 bases and J by 8 bases, with 19 bases between them. The CDR3 extends over 15 amino acids. The CDR3 sequence: CASSPTPGVLEKLFF. CDR3 bases: TGTGCCAGCAGCCCCACTCCAGGGGTTTTGGAAAAACTGTTTTTT.

The table lists this clonotype with many counts. The CDR3 DNA reads as TGTGCCAGCAGGGAAAACGGGGTATATGGCTACACCTTC. Translated: CASRENGVYGYTF. V usage is TRBV2 and J usage is TRBJ1-2; D remains unclear. The germline gives CDR1 SNHLY, CDR2 FYNNEI. The CDR3 runs to 13 residues. Trimming stripped 6 bases from V and 5 bases from J, with 13 bases between.

As to this clonotype: A much more abundant neighbour one base away suggests this may be a read error. The chain carries TRBV5-1 and TRBJ1-1, with D uncertain. The CDR3 has 14 residues. The germline gives CDR1 SGHRS, CDR2 YFSETQ. The CDR3 region has the DNA TGCGCCAGCAGCTCGACGATAGATACAGCTGAAGCTTCCTTT. Its protein is CASSSTIDTAEASF.

This clonotype was counted only a few times. The chain employs TRBV18 and TRBJ2-7; 7 nucleotides line up with TRBD1. From germline, CDR1 is KGHSH and CDR2 LQKENI. The length of the CDR3 is 14 residues. V lost 3 bases to trimming and J lost 3 bases; unmatched junction nucleotides: 5. The CDR3 DNA reads as TGTGCCAGCTCACCGAGGGACAGCATCTACGAGCAGTACTTC. This translates into CASSPRDSIYEQYF.

The J gene is TRBJ1-2, the V gene TRBV6-1; D uncertain. This CDR3 contains 14 residues. Between the trimmed V and J ends, which lost 5 bases and 0 bases, there was a span of 10 bases. The V gene's germline CDR1 is MNHNS and CDR2 SASEGT. The CDR3 loop reads CASSLGSPNYGYTF. Written as DNA, the CDR3 is TGTGCCAGCAGTCTAGGGAGTCCTAACTATGGCTACACCTTC.

This clonotype occurred many times. The genes are TRBV29-1 and TRBJ1-1, with D tentatively TRBD1 (6 bases). Deletions cut 0 bases from V and 5 bases from J, with 16 bases between. Per germline, CDR1 SQVTM and CDR2 ANQGSEA. CDR3 length: 15 residues. CDR3 amino acids: CSVEDQGRRGTEAFF. The CDR3 region has the DNA TGCAGCGTTGAAGATCAGGGTCGGAGGGGGACTGAAGCTTTCTTT. The full variable domain, in which reference TRBV29-1 and TRBJ1-1 provide the parts outside the CDR3, is SAVISQKPSRDICQRGTSLTIQCQVDSQVTMMFWYRQQPGQSLTLIATANQGSEATYESGFVIDKFPISRPNLTFSTLTVSNMSPEDSSIYLCSVEDQGRRGTEAFFGQGTRLTVV.

In this sample, this clonotype turned up many times. J is TRBJ2-7 and V is TRBV20-1, with D perhaps being TRBD1 or TRBD2 (5 bases each). The CDR3 contains 15 residues. Germline V gene sequence: CDR1 DFQATT, CDR2 SNEGSKA (reference sequence). Trimming left V 3 bases short and J 5 bases short, with 20 bases between. The CDR3 DNA is TGCAGTGCTAGCGGCCTCGTACTAATGGGACACGAGCAGTACTTC. Residues: CSASGLVLMGHEQYF.

CDR3 DNA: TGTGCCATCAGTGAGTCGCAGCTCCCTCCTCAGGATACGCAGTATTTT. It is translated as CAISESQLPPQDTQYF. The genes are TRBV10-3 and TRBJ2-3, with unresolved D. Trimming removed 0 bases at V and 6 bases at J, with 16 bases between. CDR3 length: 16 residues. The germline V gene has CDR1 ENHRY and CDR2 SYGVKD.